This TCR beta chain was sequenced during a study of blood T cell repertoires in COVID-19. Looking at the study overall: Researchers got acute and convalescent COVID-19 samples from the United States, Italy and Spain.

The junction had 4 bases not matched to a gene; V was cut back by 1 base and J by 6 bases. Germline V gene data show CDR1 as SGHRS and CDR2 as YFSETQ. There are 14 residues in the CDR3. As originally analysed: The assay estimated nucleated cells by amplifying reference gene primers. The repertoire was sequenced with immunoSEQ multiplex PCR; TCRdb's copy has only in-frame clones and lacks some. The V and J calls and the clone size are those of that table, but D and trimming were determined from the DNA. Of about 370,000 clones in the sample, nearly 90% were seen once. This chain joins TRBV5-1 and TRBJ2-1; 7 bases agree with TRBD2. The sequence was obtained from a man between 18 and 29 years old with active or convalescent COVID-19. The sequencing input was peripheral blood. CDR3 protein: CASSLLLAGNEQFF. In DNA, the CDR3 is TGCGCCAGCAGCTTGCTGTTAGCGGGCAATGAGCAGTTCTTC.